The 21 T cell receptor beta chains below all came from one sample that was sequenced in a study of neurological immune-mediated disorders. TCRdb recomputed calls from the 5' RACE reads with MiXCR, one row per CDR3 protein. The data contain about 66,000 distinct CDR3 sequences, almost 4% of them singletons. Sequencing was done on a sample of PBMCs. These receptors all come from a young man with multiple sclerosis.

At least ten counts were recorded for this clonotype. The V and J genes are TRBV6-5 and TRBJ1-1; 7 bases map to TRBD1. The CDR3 is 19 amino acids. The ends lost 6 bases at V and 0 bases at J; junction bases unmatched: 19. Germline V gene sequence: CDR1 MNHEY, CDR2 SVGAGI. CDR3 bases: TGTGCCAGCAGGGCGCAAGGGGTCACCTTGACAGGGCTGAACACTGAAGCTTTCTTT. Encoded protein: CASRAQGVTLTGLNTEAFF.

This clonotype was seen ten or more times. This chain links TRBV7-9 with TRBJ2-3; D tentatively reads TRBD1 or TRBD2 (7 bases each). The CDR3 spans 14 residues. From germline, CDR1 is SEHNR and CDR2 FQNEAQ (reference sequence). The ends were cut back, 5 bases at V and 3 bases at J, with 12 bases in the middle. The CDR3 sequence is CASSVQGGTDTQYF. As DNA, the CDR3 is TGTGCCAGCAGCGTCCAGGGGGGGACAGATACGCAGTATTTT.

This clonotype was seen many times. This chain connects TRBV6-5 to TRBJ2-2; 9 bases fit TRBD2. This CDR3 has 16 amino acids. J lost 1 base, V lost 2 bases, and 2 bases had no gene match. The germline V gene has CDR1 MNHEY and CDR2 SVGAGI. The CDR3 DNA is TGTGCCAGCAGTTACGGACTAGCGAGGAACACCGGGGAGCTGTTTTTT. Translation gives CASSYGLARNTGELFF.

This clonotype was observed at least ten times. V is TRBV6-5 and J is TRBJ2-1; 9 nucleotides line up with TRBD2. This CDR3 region has 15 residues. Germline V lookup: CDR1 MNHEY, CDR2 SVGAGI. V gave up 2 bases and J gave up 8 bases; unmatched junction bases: 7. The chain's CDR3 is CASSYAGGPQHEQFF. CDR3 bases: TGTGCCAGCAGTTACGCGGGGGGGCCTCAGCATGAGCAGTTCTTC.

A few counts support this clonotype. DNA for the CDR3: TGTGCCAGCAGCTTAGCGCTAAGCGGCTCCTACAATGAGCAGTTCTTC. Translation gives CASSLALSGSYNEQFF. The V gene is TRBV7-9, the J gene TRBJ2-1; D is perhaps TRBD2 (5 bases). The CDR3 loop spans 16 amino acids. Germline lookup yields CDR1 SEHNR and CDR2 FQNEAQ (reference sequence). Trimming pared 0 bases from V and 0 bases from J, leaving 9 bases between.

This clonotype was seen at least ten times. This chain links TRBV11-2 with TRBJ2-7; TRBD2 might be the D (6 bases). CDR1 is SGHAT, CDR2 FQNNGV, per germline. V lost 4 bases, J lost 5 bases, and 9 bases lay in between. CDR3 length: 12 residues. The CDR3 DNA reads as TGTGCCAGCAGCTCTTCTAGCGACGAGCAGTACTTC. This translates into CASSSSSDEQYF.

This clonotype came up many times. The rearrangement uses TRBV5-1 and TRBJ2-7; D is possibly TRBD2 (6 bases). Germline loops: CDR1 SGHRS, CDR2 YFSETQ. The CDR3 extends over 14 amino acids. V lost 10 bases and J 6 bases, leaving 23 bases between the germline ends. In nucleotides, the CDR3 is TGCGCCTCAGGATGGAGGTCGGGGGTCTCCGAGCAGTACTTC. This sequence encodes CASGWRSGVSEQYF.

There are many counts of this clonotype. CDR3 amino acids: CSASRDRGRDEQFF. In DNA form, the CDR3 reads TGCAGTGCTTCCCGGGACAGGGGTAGGGATGAGCAGTTCTTC. The J gene is TRBJ2-1, the V gene TRBV20-1; 10 bases are shared with TRBD1. The germline CDR1 and CDR2 sequences are DFQATT and SNEGSKA (reference sequence). The ends lost 5 bases at V and 8 bases at J; junction bases unmatched: 9. This CDR3 is 14 amino acids long.

This clonotype was seen ten or more times. V usage is TRBV7-8 and J usage is TRBJ2-7; weak D call: TRBD1 (5 bases). Trimming shortened V by 2 bases and J by 4 bases, and 12 bases separated the two germline ends. Germline V lookup: CDR1 SGHVS, CDR2 FQNEAQ. The CDR3 consists of 14 residues. The CDR3 sequence: CASSLRPGQYEQYF. The CDR3 DNA sequence: TGTGCCAGCAGCTTACGGCCAGGGCAATACGAGCAGTACTTC.

This clonotype has only a few counts. The chain joins TRBV10-3 to TRBJ1-2, with a weak D call TRBD1 (6 bases). Germline CDR1 is ENHRY and CDR2 is SYGVKD. The CDR3 sequence is 15 residues long. V was pared by 3 bases and J by 2 bases, with 13 bases between. The CDR3 DNA sequence: TGTGCCATCAGTGAAACCTTTACAGGGAACTATGGCTACACCTTC. This encodes CAISETFTGNYGYTF.

This clonotype was observed many times. This chain connects TRBV11-2 to TRBJ2-7; 8 bases match TRBD1. J lost 4 bases, V lost 6 bases, and 8 bases had no gene match. Germline values: CDR1 SGHAT, CDR2 FQNNGV. The CDR3 length is 14 residues. The CDR3 is CASRGKGQVYEQYF. CDR3 bases: TGTGCCAGCAGAGGAAAGGGACAGGTGTACGAGCAGTACTTC.

This clonotype occurred many times. The chain combines TRBV6-2 or TRBV6-3 with TRBJ1-5, with D perhaps TRBD1 (5 bases). Between the trimmed V and J ends, which lost 6 bases and 12 bases, there was a span of 18 bases. Germline loops: CDR1 MNHEY, CDR2 SVGEGT. This CDR3 comprises 13 residues. This CDR3 is CASRGTGSRDQHF. CDR3 nucleotide sequence: TGTGCCAGCAGAGGGACCGGCTCACGGGACCAGCATTTT.

This clonotype showed up many times. This rearrangement joins TRBV12-3 or TRBV12-4 to TRBJ1-1; the match to TRBD1 covers 8 bases. The CDR3 length is 15 residues. V shed 7 bases and J 0 bases; nucleotides not matched to a gene: 7. CDR3 nucleotide sequence: TGTGCCAGCAATCTTGGACAGGGCCTGAACACTGAAGCTTTCTTT. Its translation: CASNLGQGLNTEAFF.

This clonotype occurred many times. The chain joins TRBV20-1 to TRBJ2-1; 15 bases align to TRBD2. The CDR3 extends over 15 amino acids. J gave up 8 bases and V 5 bases, and 7 bases lay outside the gene matches. CDR1 is DFQATT, CDR2 SNEGSKA, per germline (reference sequence). CDR3 residues: CSAPGLAGGKDEQFF. Written as DNA, the CDR3 is TGCAGTGCTCCCGGACTAGCGGGGGGGAAGGATGAGCAGTTCTTC.

This clonotype was seen many times. V is TRBV4-1 and J is TRBJ2-3; TRBD2 matches 8 bases. This CDR3 is built from 16 residues. Per germline, CDR1 MGHRA and CDR2 YSYEKL. The ends lost 4 bases at V and 2 bases at J; junction bases unmatched: 8. The CDR3: CASSRSTSGYTDTQYF. Here the CDR3 DNA reads TGCGCCAGCAGCCGCAGCACTAGCGGTTACACAGATACGCAGTATTTT.

This clonotype was detected many times. This chain connects TRBV5-6 to TRBJ1-2, with D uncertain. This CDR3 spans 15 amino acids. V lost 4 bases and J 2 bases, leaving 15 bases between the germline ends. Germline V gives CDR1 SGHDT, CDR2 YYEEEE. CDR3 coding DNA: TGTGCCAGCAGCGTAGAAATAACACTCAACTATGGCTACACCTTC. This sequence encodes CASSVEITLNYGYTF. The whole variable domain, filled in from reference TRBV5-6 and TRBJ1-2, reads DAGVTQSPTHLIKTRGQQVTLRCSPKSGHDTVSWYQQALGQGPQFIFQYYEEEERQRGNFPDRFSGHQFPNYSSELNVNALLLGDSALYLCASSVEITLNYGYTFGSGTRLTVV.

This clonotype has ten or more counts. J is TRBJ2-3 and V is TRBV5-1; D call uncertain. V gave up 4 bases and J gave up 3 bases, with 12 bases separating them. CDR1 and CDR2 from the germline V gene are SGHRS and YFSETQ. This CDR3 contains 14 residues. The CDR3 nucleotides read TGCGCCAGCAGCCTCCTCCCGGAGACAGATACGCAGTATTTT. This encodes CASSLLPETDTQYF. Full variable domain (missing parts from reference TRBV5-1 and TRBJ2-3): KAGVTQTPRYLIKTRGQQVTLSCSPISGHRSVSWYQQTPGQGLQFLFEYFSETQRNKGNFPGRFSGRQFSNSRSEMNVSTLELGDSALYLCASSLLPETDTQYFGPGTRLTVL.

This clonotype has ten or more counts. V and J are TRBV5-1 and TRBJ2-2; unclear D gene. Germline-derived CDR1 and CDR2 are SGHRS and YFSETQ. The germline V and J ends were trimmed by 1 base and 5 bases, with 6 bases remaining between them. The CDR3 is made up of 13 amino acids. DNA for the CDR3: TGCGCCAGCAGCTTGACCGGGACCGGGGAGCTGTTTTTT. Translated, it gives CASSLTGTGELFF.

This clonotype occurred many times. The gene calls are TRBV12-3 or TRBV12-4 and TRBJ2-7; D may be TRBD1 (5 bases). The CDR3 extends over 13 amino acids. The ends were cut back, 5 bases at V and 2 bases at J, with 10 bases in the middle. For the CDR3, the DNA is TGTGCCAGCAGTGCAGGGCTTACCTACGAGCAGTACTTC. Its translation is CASSAGLTYEQYF.

As regards this clonotype: A much more abundant neighbour one base away suggests this may be a read error. The CDR3 protein is CAISGGPRVRNTGELFF. The CDR3 DNA follows: TGTGCCATCAGTGGGGGACCGAGAGTCCGAAACACCGGGGAGCTGTTTTTT. The chain couples TRBV10-3 to TRBJ2-2, with D tentatively TRBD1 or TRBD2 (5 bases each). With 4 bases removed from V and 2 bases from J, the gap between germline ends came to 17 bases. The CDR3 has 17 residues. Germline CDR1 reads ENHRY; CDR2 reads SYGVKD.

This clonotype was observed at least ten times. V is TRBV29-1 and J is TRBJ2-7; perhaps D is TRBD1 or TRBD2 (5 bases each). The germline CDR1 and CDR2 sequences are SQVTM and ANQGSEA. Trimming left V 7 bases short and J 5 bases short, with 21 bases between. This CDR3 comprises 14 residues. The CDR3 spells CSGEEGPAPNEQYF. The DNA for the CDR3 is TGCAGCGGAGAAGAGGGACCTGCTCCCAACGAGCAGTACTTC.